The TCR beta chain described here comes from a study of resident and recirculating memory T cells in vitiligo. Here immunoSEQ multiplex PCR was the method, and the copy in TCRdb shows in-frame clones only, minus some. The repertoire holds 65,000 to 80,000 clones, with 90% to 95% as singletons. CDR1 and CDR2 (germline): SGHTA, FQGNSA. V lost 4 bases, J lost 2 bases, and 1 base stayed unmatched. This CDR3 region has 15 residues. What was sequenced was blood. The chain is built from TRBV7-2 and TRBJ2-1, with 11 bases matching TRBD2. This sequence originates from a male donor with vitiligo. The CDR3, as DNA: TGTGCCAGCAGCTCGACTAGCGGGACCTACAATGAGCAGTTCTTC. This codes for CASSSTSGTYNEQFF.